This paragraph reports one T cell receptor (beta chain). This sample was taken from a study of blood T cell repertoires in COVID-19. About the research overall: Donors in the United States, Italy and Spain gave samples during acute or convalescent COVID-19. Sources were T cells, B-cell-depleted T cells, or PBMCs; the material itself was cDNA or gDNA.

Germline CDR1 LGHDT, CDR2 YNNKEL (reference sequence). V lost 6 bases, J lost 4 bases, and 8 bases stayed unmatched. CDR3 length: 15 residues. Data came from immunoSEQ multiplex PCR; TCRdb stores just in-frame clones and leaves some out. The sample lists about 210,000 clones, over 60% occurring once. Sequences were obtained from peripheral blood. This chain joins TRBV3-1 (or the pseudogene TRBV3-2) and TRBJ2-2; TRBD1 agrees at 7 bases. This receptor was taken from a woman between 65 and 79 years old with acute or convalescent COVID-19. The CDR3 loop is CASSPQGKTTGELFF. The DNA for the CDR3 is TGTGCCAGCAGTCCACAGGGGAAAACCACCGGGGAGCTGTTTTTT.